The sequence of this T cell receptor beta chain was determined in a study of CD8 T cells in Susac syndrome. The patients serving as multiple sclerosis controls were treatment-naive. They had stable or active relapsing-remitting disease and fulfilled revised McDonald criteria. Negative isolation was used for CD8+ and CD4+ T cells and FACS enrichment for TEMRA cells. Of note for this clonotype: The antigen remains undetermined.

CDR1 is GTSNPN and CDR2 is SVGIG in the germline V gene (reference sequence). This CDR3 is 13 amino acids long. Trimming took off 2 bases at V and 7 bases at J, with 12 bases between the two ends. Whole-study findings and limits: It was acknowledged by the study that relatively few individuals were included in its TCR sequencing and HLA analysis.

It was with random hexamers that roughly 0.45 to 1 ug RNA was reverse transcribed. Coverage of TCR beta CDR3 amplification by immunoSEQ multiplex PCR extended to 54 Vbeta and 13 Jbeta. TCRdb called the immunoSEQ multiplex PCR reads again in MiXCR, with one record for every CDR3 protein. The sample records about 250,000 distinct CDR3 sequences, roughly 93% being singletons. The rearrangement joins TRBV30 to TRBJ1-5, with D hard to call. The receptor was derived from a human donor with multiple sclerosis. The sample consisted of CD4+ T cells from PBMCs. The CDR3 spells CAWSSGDGQPQHF. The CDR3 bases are TGTGCCTGGAGTTCGGGAGATGGACAGCCCCAGCATTTT.